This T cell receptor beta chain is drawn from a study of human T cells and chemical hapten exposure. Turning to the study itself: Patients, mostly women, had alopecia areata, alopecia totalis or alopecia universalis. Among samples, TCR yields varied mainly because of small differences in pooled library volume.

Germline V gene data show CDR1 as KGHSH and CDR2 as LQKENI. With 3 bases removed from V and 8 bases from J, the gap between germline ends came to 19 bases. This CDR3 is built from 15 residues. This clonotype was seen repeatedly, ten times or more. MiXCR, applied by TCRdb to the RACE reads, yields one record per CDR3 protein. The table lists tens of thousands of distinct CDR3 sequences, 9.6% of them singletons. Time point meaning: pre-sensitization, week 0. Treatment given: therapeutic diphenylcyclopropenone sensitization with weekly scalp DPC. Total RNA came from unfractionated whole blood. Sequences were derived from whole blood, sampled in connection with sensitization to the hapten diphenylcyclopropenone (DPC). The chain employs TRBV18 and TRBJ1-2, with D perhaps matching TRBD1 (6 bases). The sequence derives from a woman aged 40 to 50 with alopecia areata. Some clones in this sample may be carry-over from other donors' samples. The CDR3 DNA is TGTGCCAGCTCACCCGGTGCCAGGGGCACGGAGGGCTACACCTTC. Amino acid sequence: CASSPGARGTEGYTF.